Presented here are 8 T cell receptor beta chains from one specimen sequenced in a study of T cells after yellow fever vaccination (dated by TCRdb to between 2017 and 2020). The sample's treatment or condition label, decoded: live attenuated yellow fever vaccine strain. Library construction relied on 5' RACE. Sequencing used an Illumina HiSeq 2500. TCRdb ran its own pipeline on the public reads, namely fastp trimming at Q25 and MiXCR clone calling, and kept in-frame beta chains. Duplicate CDR3 protein sequences are folded into a single record with the most common DNA and genes. The sample yields tens of thousands of distinct CDR3 sequences; roughly 7.4% were counted once. The ten biggest clones cover about a third of the sample. Sequenced here: CD8+ T cells sorted from PBMCs, sampled more than 4 days after the first yellow fever vaccination. The receptors derive from a man between 18 and 29 years old who received the YFV17D yellow fever vaccine.

This clonotype was counted many times. This rearrangement joins TRBV27 to TRBJ2-1; D is possibly TRBD1 or TRBD2 (5 bases each). From germline, CDR1 is MNHEY and CDR2 SMNVEV (reference sequence). This CDR3 comprises 16 residues. The V end was cut by 2 bases, the J end by 4 bases, with 15 bases between. CDR3 amino acids: CASSLGGQGAYNEQFF. Written as DNA, the CDR3 is TGTGCCAGCAGTTTAGGGGGTCAGGGCGCATACAATGAGCAGTTCTTC.

This clonotype turned up a few times. The rearrangement joins TRBV19 to TRBJ1-5; TRBD1 is a possible D gene (5 bases). The length of the CDR3 is 15 residues. Per the germline V gene, CDR1 is LNHDA and CDR2 is SQIVND (reference sequence). V was trimmed by 6 bases and J by 4 bases, leaving 16 bases between them. The CDR3 spells CASSGGRKDNQPQHF. CDR3 DNA: TGTGCCAGTAGCGGGGGACGAAAGGATAATCAGCCCCAGCATTTT. The full variable domain, in which reference TRBV19 and TRBJ1-5 provide the parts outside the CDR3, is DGGITQSPKYLFRKEGQNVTLSCEQNLNHDAMYWYRQDPGQGLRLIYYSQIVNDFQKGDIAEGYSVSREKKESFPLTVTSAQKNPTAFYLCASSGGRKDNQPQHFGDGTRLSIL.

This chain joins TRBV4-1 and TRBJ2-1; possibly TRBD2 for D (7 bases). V was trimmed by 3 bases and J by 4 bases, leaving 25 bases between them. CDR3 length: 19 amino acids. The germline CDR1 and CDR2 sequences are MGHRA and YSYEKL. CDR3 amino acids: CASSQGWGGLSDFYNEQFF. The CDR3 coding sequence is TGCGCCAGCAGCCAGGGGTGGGGGGGCTTGTCAGATTTTTACAATGAGCAGTTCTTC.

Many counts were recorded for this clonotype. This rearrangement joins TRBV12-3 or TRBV12-4 to TRBJ1-5; possibly TRBD1 for D (6 bases). V shed 3 bases and J shed 9 bases, with 15 bases lying between them. The CDR3 extends over 14 amino acids. CDR3 amino acids: CASSFEAGDRPQHF. CDR3 coding DNA: TGTGCCAGCAGTTTTGAGGCAGGGGATCGGCCCCAGCATTTT.

At least ten counts were recorded for this clonotype. The V call is TRBV10-1, the J call TRBJ2-1; tentatively, D is TRBD2 (6 bases). Trimming took off 6 bases at V and 2 bases at J, with 17 bases between the two ends. This CDR3 contains 16 residues. Germline V gene data show CDR1 as WNHNN and CDR2 as SYGVQD (reference sequence). The chain's CDR3 is CASSPPTERAYNEQFF. As DNA, the CDR3 is TGCGCCAGCAGCCCCCCCACGGAGCGGGCCTACAATGAGCAGTTCTTC.

The rearrangement links TRBV4-2 to TRBJ1-1; 8 nucleotides align to TRBD1. Germline CDR1 reads LGHNA; CDR2 reads YNFKEQ. The CDR3 has 16 amino acids. V was pared by 0 bases and J by 7 bases, with 10 bases of the junction left unmatched. CDR3 coding DNA: TGTGCCAGCAGCCAAGACAGGGGGCAAAAAAGGGGTGAAGCTTTCTTT. It translates to CASSQDRGQKRGEAFF.

This clonotype was seen just once. Just one base apart from a much larger clone, this may be a read error. The V gene is TRBV12-3 or TRBV12-4, the J gene TRBJ2-3; D gene unclear. This CDR3 region has 11 residues. The CDR3 sequence: CASRHTDTHYF. CDR3 DNA: TGTGCCAGCAGACACACAGATACGCACTATTTT.

V is TRBV19 and J is TRBJ2-1; 7 positions agree with TRBD1. The germline V gene encodes CDR1 LNHDA and CDR2 SQIVND (reference sequence). V shed 3 bases, J shed 3 bases, and the junction held 5 bases outside the gene matches. CDR3 length: 15 residues. CDR3 sequence reads: CASSIGQAFYNEQFF. DNA for the CDR3: TGTGCCAGTAGTATCGGACAGGCCTTCTACAATGAGCAGTTCTTC.